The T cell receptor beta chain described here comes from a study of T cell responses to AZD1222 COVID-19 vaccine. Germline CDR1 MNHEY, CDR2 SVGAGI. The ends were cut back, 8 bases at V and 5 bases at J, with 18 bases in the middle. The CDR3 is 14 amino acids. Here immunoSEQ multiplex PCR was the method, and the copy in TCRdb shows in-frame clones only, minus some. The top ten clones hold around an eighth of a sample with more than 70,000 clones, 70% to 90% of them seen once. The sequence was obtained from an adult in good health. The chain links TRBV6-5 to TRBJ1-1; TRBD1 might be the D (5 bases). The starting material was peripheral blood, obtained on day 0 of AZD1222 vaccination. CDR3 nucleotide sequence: TGTGCCAGCGCAGAACAGGCGGCGTGGACTGAAGCTTTCTTT. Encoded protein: CASAEQAAWTEAFF.